The 12 T cell receptor beta chains reported below all come from one sample, sequenced in a study of shared clonotypes between healthy human individuals. Generated by immunoSEQ multiplex PCR, the TCRdb table keeps only in-frame clones and is missing some. Of over 2,000,000 clones in the sample, 90% to 95% were seen once. As defined, naive CD8 cells were CD45RO-negative and positively selected for CCR7, with terminally differentiated effector memory CD45RA+ cells excluded. The material sequenced was naive CD8+ T cells from PBMCs. The receptors stem from a man in his late teens or twenties in good health. Some clones in this sample may be carry-over from other donors' samples.

This chain links TRBV28 with TRBJ2-1, with 7 nucleotides matching TRBD1. This CDR3 region has 14 residues. CDR1 and CDR2 from the germline V gene are MDHEN and SYDVKM. The ends lost 4 bases at V and 0 bases at J; junction bases unmatched: 0. The CDR3 spells CASSYRGSYNEQFF. The CDR3 coding sequence is TGTGCCAGCAGTTACAGGGGCTCCTACAATGAGCAGTTCTTC.

The rearrangement uses TRBV7-6 and TRBJ2-3; D may correspond to TRBD1 or TRBD2 (6 bases each). V was clipped by 1 base and J by 1 base, with 12 bases between them. CDR1 and CDR2 from the germline V gene are SGHVS and FNYEAQ. The CDR3 has 16 amino acids. CDR3: CASSLVAEGGTDTQYF. DNA of the CDR3: TGTGCCAGCAGCTTAGTAGCGGAGGGGGGCACAGATACGCAGTATTTT. Using reference TRBV7-6 and TRBJ2-3 for the parts outside the CDR3, the full variable domain is GAGVSQSPRYKVTKRGQDVALRCDPISGHVSLYWYRQALGQGPEFLTYFNYEAQQDKSGLPNDRFSAERPEGSISTLTIQRTEQRDSAMYRCASSLVAEGGTDTQYFGPGTRLTVL.

The gene calls are TRBV29-1 and TRBJ2-5; D unresolved. Trimming shortened V by 1 base and J by 4 bases, and 13 bases separated the two germline ends. Germline V gene sequence: CDR1 SQVTM, CDR2 ANQGSEA. CDR3 length equals 14 residues. In DNA, the CDR3 is TGCAGCGTTGAAGGACGGAGAGTGAGAGAGACCCAGTACTTC. Translation gives CSVEGRRVRETQYF.

V usage is TRBV9 and J usage is TRBJ2-1; D might be TRBD2 (6 bases). With 0 bases removed from V and 0 bases from J, the gap between germline ends came to 13 bases. This CDR3 has 17 residues. Germline V gene data show CDR1 as SGDLS and CDR2 as YYNGEE. CDR3 loop: CASSVDGGTSSYNEQFF. CDR3 DNA sequence: TGTGCCAGCAGCGTAGATGGGGGGACGAGCTCCTACAATGAGCAGTTCTTC.

Turning to this clone: The same CDR3 is also encoded by other DNA sequences in this sample. The chain is built from TRBV6-1 and TRBJ2-6; maybe TRBD1 (5 bases). Trimming left V 2 bases short and J 4 bases short, with 9 bases between. CDR3 length: 15 amino acids. Germline V gives CDR1 MNHNS, CDR2 SASEGT. CDR3 nucleotides: TGTGCCAGCAGTGAAAGGGGTTCAGGGGCCAACGTCCTGACTTTC. Protein: CASSERGSGANVLTF.

The rearrangement uses TRBV9 and TRBJ2-1; the D gene could be TRBD1 or TRBD2 (5 bases each). Trimming pared 0 bases from V and 8 bases from J, leaving 12 bases between. The CDR3 covers 14 residues. CDR1 and CDR2 from the germline V gene are SGDLS and YYNGEE. The CDR3, as DNA: TGTGCCAGCAGCGTAGGGGGGTCGACGGATGAGCAGTTCTTC. Residues: CASSVGGSTDEQFF.

J is TRBJ2-7 and V is TRBV5-4; 9 bases agree with TRBD2. CDR3 length: 15 residues. Germline CDR1 SGHNT, CDR2 YYREEE (reference sequence). V was pared by 1 base and J by 2 bases, with 4 bases of the junction left unmatched. The CDR3 spells CASSLKREVAYEQYF. CDR3 DNA sequence: TGTGCCAGCAGCTTGAAGCGGGAGGTAGCCTACGAGCAGTACTTC.

V and J are TRBV29-1 and TRBJ2-1; D may correspond to TRBD1 or TRBD2 (5 bases each). Germline V gene sequence: CDR1 SQVTM, CDR2 ANQGSEA. The CDR3 totals 16 residues. V was shortened by 3 bases and J by 2 bases, with 17 bases between the two germline ends. The CDR3 bases are TGCAGCGTTGATCTTCCCGGGACCGCCACCTACAATGAGCAGTTCTTC. This sequence encodes CSVDLPGTATYNEQFF.

This chain joins TRBV19 and TRBJ2-3, with 8 bases fitting TRBD1. The CDR3 sequence is 15 residues long. Trimming at V came to 3 bases and at J to 6 bases, leaving 8 bases not matched to a gene. Germline CDR1 LNHDA, CDR2 SQIVND (reference sequence). DNA of the CDR3: TGTGCCAGTAGTATCCGGGACAGGTTCGGGGATACGCAGTATTTT. It translates to CASSIRDRFGDTQYF.

J is TRBJ2-1 and V is TRBV9, with 12 bases identical to TRBD2. The CDR3 extends over 15 amino acids. Germline CDR1 SGDLS, CDR2 YYNGEE. The junction had 7 bases not matched to a gene; V was cut back by 4 bases and J by 8 bases. CDR3 sequence: CASSHTSGRPDEQFF. The CDR3 DNA reads TGTGCCAGCAGCCACACTAGCGGGAGGCCGGATGAGCAGTTCTTC.

V is TRBV7-9 and J is TRBJ2-7; 7 bases map to TRBD1. V gave up 0 bases and J gave up 5 bases; unmatched junction bases: 1. CDR3 length: 13 amino acids. Germline V lookup: CDR1 SEHNR, CDR2 FQNEAQ (reference sequence). The CDR3 DNA sequence: TGTGCCAGCAGCTTAGCGACAGGGAACGAGCAGTACTTC. Translation: CASSLATGNEQYF.

The gene calls are TRBV27 and TRBJ2-1; tentative D call: TRBD2 (6 bases). The germline gives CDR1 MNHEY, CDR2 SMNVEV (reference sequence). CDR3 length: 15 amino acids. V was shortened by 5 bases and J by 10 bases, with 21 bases between the two germline ends. Here the CDR3 reads CASSTGLAGRGEQFF. DNA for the CDR3: TGTGCCAGCAGTACCGGACTTGCGGGACGAGGGGAGCAGTTCTTC.